The sequence of this T cell receptor beta chain was determined in a study of cytomegalovirus exposure and HLA in healthy donors. Findings and caveats of the study: V- and J-gene trimming in TCR beta was tied to a missense DCLRE1C variant by an analysis performed later.

CDR3 length: 14 amino acids. The junction had 4 bases not matched to a gene; V was cut back by 5 bases and J by 7 bases. The germline CDR1 and CDR2 sequences are KGHSH and LQKENI. This PCR relied on a set of 60 Vbeta primers and 13 Jbeta primers. Clones were read by immunoSEQ multiplex PCR, and TCRdb kept only the in-frame ones, dropping some. The table has about 79,000 clones, roughly 70% seen once; the top ten hold about 8.6%. Notes on this clone: Its antigen remains unidentified.

This receptor was obtained from a man in his forties or fifties in good health and CMV-seropositive. J is TRBJ2-2 and V is TRBV18; 10 positions match TRBD2. The sequenced sample consisted of PBMCs. CDR3 DNA: TGTGCCAGCTCAGCTAGCGGGGGCATCGGGGAGCTGTTTTTT. Protein: CASSASGGIGELFF.